The entry below gives a single T cell receptor (beta chain) sequence along with its context. Its antigen remains unknown. This specimen comes from a study of cytomegalovirus exposure and HLA in healthy donors. Findings of the study overall: The HLA-A and HLA-B alleles of most subjects were reportedly predicted accurately from TCR beta sequences. TCR beta sequences numbering roughly 16,000 were associated with HLA alleles at 0.05 false discovery rate in a later analysis. In terms of immune exposure information, only CMV serostatus was available. Some TCR beta chains (over 150 of them) were listed as cytomegalovirus-associated.

The CDR3 length is 14 residues. V lost 1 base and J lost 3, with 10 bases in between. Germline V gives CDR1 LNHDA, CDR2 SQIVND (reference sequence). PCR employed 60 Vbeta and 13 Jbeta primers. Generated by immunoSEQ multiplex PCR, the TCRdb table keeps only in-frame clones and is missing some. The table lists around 50,000 clones, roughly four fifths of them singletons, with around 1.5% in the top ten. The TCR comes from a man between 35 and 55 years old in good health and CMV-seronegative. Sequencing was carried out using PBMCs. The V and J genes are TRBV19 and TRBJ2-7, with a possible D match to TRBD2 (5 bases). The CDR3 loop is CASSIASRGYEQYF. CDR3 DNA sequence: TGTGCCAGTAGTATAGCGAGTCGGGGCTACGAGCAGTACTTC.